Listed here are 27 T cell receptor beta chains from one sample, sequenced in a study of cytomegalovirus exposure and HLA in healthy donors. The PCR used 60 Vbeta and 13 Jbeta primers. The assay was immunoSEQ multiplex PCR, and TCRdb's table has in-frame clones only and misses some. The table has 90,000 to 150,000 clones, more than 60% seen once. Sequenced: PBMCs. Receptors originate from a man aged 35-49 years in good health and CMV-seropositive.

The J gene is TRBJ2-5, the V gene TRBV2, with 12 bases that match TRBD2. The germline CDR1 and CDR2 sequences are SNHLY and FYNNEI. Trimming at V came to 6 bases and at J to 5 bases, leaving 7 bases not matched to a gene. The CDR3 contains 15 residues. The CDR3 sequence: CASRIGTSGSETQYF. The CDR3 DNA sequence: TGTGCCAGCAGAATCGGGACTAGCGGGTCGGAGACCCAGTACTTC.

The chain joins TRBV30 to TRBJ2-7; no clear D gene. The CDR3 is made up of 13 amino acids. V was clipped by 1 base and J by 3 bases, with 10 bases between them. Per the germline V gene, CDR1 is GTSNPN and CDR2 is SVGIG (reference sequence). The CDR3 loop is CAWSEPPIYEQYF. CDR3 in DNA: TGTGCCTGGAGTGAGCCTCCTATCTACGAGCAGTACTTC.

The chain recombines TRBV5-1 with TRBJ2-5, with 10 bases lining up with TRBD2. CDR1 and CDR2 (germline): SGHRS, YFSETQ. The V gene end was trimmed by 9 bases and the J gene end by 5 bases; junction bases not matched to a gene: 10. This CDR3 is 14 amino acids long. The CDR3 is CATSPGLALETQYF. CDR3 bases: TGCGCCACTAGTCCGGGACTAGCGCTTGAGACCCAGTACTTC.

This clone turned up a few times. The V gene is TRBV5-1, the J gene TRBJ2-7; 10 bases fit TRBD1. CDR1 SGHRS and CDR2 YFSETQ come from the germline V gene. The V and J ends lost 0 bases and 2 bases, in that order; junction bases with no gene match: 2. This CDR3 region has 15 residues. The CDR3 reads CASSLAGQGPYEQYF. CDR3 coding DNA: TGCGCCAGCAGCTTGGCGGGACAGGGGCCCTACGAGCAGTACTTC.

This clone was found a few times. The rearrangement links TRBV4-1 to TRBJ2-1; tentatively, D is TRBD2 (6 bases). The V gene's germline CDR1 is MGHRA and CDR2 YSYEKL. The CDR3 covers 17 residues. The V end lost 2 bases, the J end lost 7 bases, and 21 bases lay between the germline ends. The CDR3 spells CASSQTSGSPRNNEQFF. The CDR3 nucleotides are TGCGCCAGCAGCCAAACTTCCGGGAGTCCACGTAATAATGAGCAGTTCTTC.

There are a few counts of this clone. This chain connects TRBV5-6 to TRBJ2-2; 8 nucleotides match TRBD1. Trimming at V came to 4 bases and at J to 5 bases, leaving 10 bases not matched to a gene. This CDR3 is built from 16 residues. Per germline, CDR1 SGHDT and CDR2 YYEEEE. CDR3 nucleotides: TGTGCCAGCAGCCGCCTCGTGACAGGGGTAACCGGGGAGCTGTTTTTT. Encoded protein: CASSRLVTGVTGELFF.

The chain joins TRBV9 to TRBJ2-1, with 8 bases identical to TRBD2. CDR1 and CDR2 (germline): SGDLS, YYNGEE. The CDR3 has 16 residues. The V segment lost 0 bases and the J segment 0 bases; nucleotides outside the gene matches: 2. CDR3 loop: CASSVVAGRSYNEQFF. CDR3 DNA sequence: TGTGCCAGCAGCGTAGTAGCGGGACGCTCCTACAATGAGCAGTTCTTC.

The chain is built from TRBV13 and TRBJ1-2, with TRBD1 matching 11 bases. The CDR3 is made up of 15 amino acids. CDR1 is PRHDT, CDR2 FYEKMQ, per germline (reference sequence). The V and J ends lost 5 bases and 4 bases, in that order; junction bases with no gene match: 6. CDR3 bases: TGTGCCAGCAGCCACGGGACAGGGGGTGGCTATGGCTACACCTTC. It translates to CASSHGTGGGYGYTF.

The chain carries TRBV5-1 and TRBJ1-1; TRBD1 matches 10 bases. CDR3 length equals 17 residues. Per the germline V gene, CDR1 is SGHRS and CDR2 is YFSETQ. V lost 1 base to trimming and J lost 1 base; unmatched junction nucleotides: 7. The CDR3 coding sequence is TGCGCCAGCAGCTTGTTCGGGACAGGGGTTTCGAACACTGAAGCTTTCTTT. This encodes CASSLFGTGVSNTEAFF. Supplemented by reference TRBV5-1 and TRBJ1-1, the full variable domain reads KAGVTQTPRYLIKTRGQQVTLSCSPISGHRSVSWYQQTPGQGLQFLFEYFSETQRNKGNFPGRFSGRQFSNSRSEMNVSTLELGDSALYLCASSLFGTGVSNTEAFFGQGTRLTVV.

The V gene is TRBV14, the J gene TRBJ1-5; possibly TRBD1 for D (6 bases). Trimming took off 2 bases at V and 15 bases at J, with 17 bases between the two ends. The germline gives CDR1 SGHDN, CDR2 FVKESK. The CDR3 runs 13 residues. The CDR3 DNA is TGTGCCAGCAGCCAAACGGACAGAGGGTGGGCGCATTTT. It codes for CASSQTDRGWAHF.

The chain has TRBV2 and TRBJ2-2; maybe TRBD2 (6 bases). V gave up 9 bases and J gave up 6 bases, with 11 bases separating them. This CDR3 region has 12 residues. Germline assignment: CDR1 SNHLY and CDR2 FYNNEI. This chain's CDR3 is CASTWGAGELFF. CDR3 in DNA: TGTGCCAGTACCTGGGGGGCCGGGGAGCTGTTTTTT. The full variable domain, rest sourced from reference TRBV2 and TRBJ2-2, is EPEVTQTPSHQVTQMGQEVILRCVPISNHLYFYWYRQILGQKVEFLVSFYNNEISEKSEIFDDQFSVERPDGSNFTLKIRSTKLEDSAMYFCASTWGAGELFFGEGSRLTVL.

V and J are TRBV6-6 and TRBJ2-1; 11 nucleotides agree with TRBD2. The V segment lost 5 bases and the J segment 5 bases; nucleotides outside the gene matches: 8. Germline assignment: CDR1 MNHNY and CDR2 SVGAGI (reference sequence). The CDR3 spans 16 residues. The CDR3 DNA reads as TGTGCCAGCAGTCACCACTTTAGCGGGGGGGACAATGAGCAGTTCTTC. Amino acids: CASSHHFSGGDNEQFF.

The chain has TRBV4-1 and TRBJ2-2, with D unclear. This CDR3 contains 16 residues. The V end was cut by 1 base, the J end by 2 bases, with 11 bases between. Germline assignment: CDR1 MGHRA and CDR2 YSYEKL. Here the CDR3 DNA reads TGCGCCAGCAGCCAAGTCAGGCAGTCTAACACCGGGGAGCTGTTTTTT. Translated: CASSQVRQSNTGELFF.

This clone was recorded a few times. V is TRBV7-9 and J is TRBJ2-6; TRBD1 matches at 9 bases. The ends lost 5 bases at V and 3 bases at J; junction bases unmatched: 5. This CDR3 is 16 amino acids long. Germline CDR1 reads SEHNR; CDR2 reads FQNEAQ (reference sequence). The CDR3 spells CASSTHRGRGANVLTF. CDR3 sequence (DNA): TGTGCCAGCAGCACTCACAGGGGGCGTGGGGCCAACGTCCTGACTTTC.

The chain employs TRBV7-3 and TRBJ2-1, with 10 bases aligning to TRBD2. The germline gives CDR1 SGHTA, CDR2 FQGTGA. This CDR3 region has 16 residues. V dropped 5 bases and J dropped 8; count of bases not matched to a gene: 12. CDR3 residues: CASSLGSSGRTDEQFF. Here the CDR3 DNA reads TGTGCCAGCAGCCTAGGGAGTAGCGGGAGGACGGATGAGCAGTTCTTC.

DNA for the CDR3: TGTGCCAGCAGCCCCGTCGGAGGCCCACGTTTTGAAAAACTGTTTTTT. This gives the protein CASSPVGGPRFEKLFF. The V call is TRBV7-9, the J call TRBJ1-4, with no clear D. The CDR3 runs to 16 residues. Germline-derived CDR1 and CDR2 are SEHNR and FQNEAQ (reference sequence). V lost 5 bases and J lost 7, with 20 bases in between.

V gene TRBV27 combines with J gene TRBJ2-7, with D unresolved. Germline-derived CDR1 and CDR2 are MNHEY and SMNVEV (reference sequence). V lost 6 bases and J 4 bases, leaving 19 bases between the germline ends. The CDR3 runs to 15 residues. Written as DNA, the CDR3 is TGTGCCAGCAGCTCCAGACAAAACCCTTTGTACGAGCAGTACTTC. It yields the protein CASSSRQNPLYEQYF.

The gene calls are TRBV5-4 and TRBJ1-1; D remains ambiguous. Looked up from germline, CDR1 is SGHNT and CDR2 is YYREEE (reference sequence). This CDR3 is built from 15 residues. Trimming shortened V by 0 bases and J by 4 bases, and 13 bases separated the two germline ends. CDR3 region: CASSLAPGVGTEAFF. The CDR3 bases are TGTGCCAGCAGCTTGGCTCCCGGGGTAGGCACTGAAGCTTTCTTT. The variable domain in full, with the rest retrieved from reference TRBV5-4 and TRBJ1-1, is ETGVTQSPTHLIKTRGQQVTLRCSSQSGHNTVSWYQQALGQGPQFIFQYYREEENGRGNFPPRFSGLQFPNYSSELNVNALELDDSALYLCASSLAPGVGTEAFFGQGTRLTVV.

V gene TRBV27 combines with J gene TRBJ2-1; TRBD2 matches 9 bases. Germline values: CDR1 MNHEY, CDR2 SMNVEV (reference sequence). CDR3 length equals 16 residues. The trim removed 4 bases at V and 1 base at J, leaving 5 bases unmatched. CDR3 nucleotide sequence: TGTGCCAGCAGTTCCTACAGCGGGAGGTCCTACAATGAGCAGTTCTTC. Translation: CASSSYSGRSYNEQFF.

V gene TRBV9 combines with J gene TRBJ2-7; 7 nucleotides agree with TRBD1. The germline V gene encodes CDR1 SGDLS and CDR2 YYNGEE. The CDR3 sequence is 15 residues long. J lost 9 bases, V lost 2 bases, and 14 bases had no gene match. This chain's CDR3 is CASSVGDSYRSGQYF. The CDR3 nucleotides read TGTGCCAGCAGCGTGGGGGACAGTTATCGTTCGGGGCAGTACTTC.

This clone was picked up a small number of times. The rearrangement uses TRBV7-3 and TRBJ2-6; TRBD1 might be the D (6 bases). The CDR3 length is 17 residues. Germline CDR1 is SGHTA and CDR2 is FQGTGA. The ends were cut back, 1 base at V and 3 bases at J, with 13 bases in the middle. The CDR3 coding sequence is TGTGCCAGCAGCTTAAACCAGGGGACGTATGGGGCCAACGTCCTGACTTTC. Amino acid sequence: CASSLNQGTYGANVLTF. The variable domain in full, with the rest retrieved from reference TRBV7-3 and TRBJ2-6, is GAGVSQTPSNKVTEKGKYVELRCDPISGHTALYWYRQSLGQGPEFLIYFQGTGAADDSGLPNDRFFAVRPEGSVSTLKIQRTERGDSAVYLCASSLNQGTYGANVLTFGAGSRLTVL.

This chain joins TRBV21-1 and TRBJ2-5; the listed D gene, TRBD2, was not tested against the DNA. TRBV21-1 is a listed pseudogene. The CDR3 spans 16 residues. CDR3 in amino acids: CASSGLAGGPQETQYF. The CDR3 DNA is TGTGCCAGCAGCGGATTAGCGGGGGGGCCCCAAGAGACCCAGTACTTC.

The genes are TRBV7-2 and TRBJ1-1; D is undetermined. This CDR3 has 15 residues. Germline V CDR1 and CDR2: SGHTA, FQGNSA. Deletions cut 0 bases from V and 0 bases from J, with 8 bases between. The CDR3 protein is CASSLAAAMNTEAFF. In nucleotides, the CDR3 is TGTGCCAGCAGCTTAGCAGCGGCCATGAACACTGAAGCTTTCTTT.

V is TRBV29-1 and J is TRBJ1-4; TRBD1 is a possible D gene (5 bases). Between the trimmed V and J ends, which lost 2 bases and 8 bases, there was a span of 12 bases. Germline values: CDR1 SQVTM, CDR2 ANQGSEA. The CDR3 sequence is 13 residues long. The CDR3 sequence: CSVEPRVGEKLFF. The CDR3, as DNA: TGCAGCGTTGAACCCAGGGTAGGCGAAAAACTGTTTTTT.

CDR3 coding DNA: TGCGCCAGCAGCCGCGGGACGGATTACTATGGCTACACCTTC. Translation: CASSRGTDYYGYTF. J is TRBJ1-2 and V is TRBV5-1, with D tentatively TRBD1 (5 bases). Trimming left V 4 bases short and J 3 bases short, with 13 bases between. The CDR3 loop spans 14 amino acids. Germline V gene lookup returns CDR1 SGHRS and CDR2 YFSETQ.

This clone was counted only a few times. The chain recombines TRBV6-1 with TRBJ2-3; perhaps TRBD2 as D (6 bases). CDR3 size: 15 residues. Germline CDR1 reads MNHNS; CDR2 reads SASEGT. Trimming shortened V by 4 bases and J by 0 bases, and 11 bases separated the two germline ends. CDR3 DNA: TGTGCCAGCAGTGCAGAGAGCGGGAGCACAGATACGCAGTATTTT. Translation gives CASSAESGSTDTQYF.

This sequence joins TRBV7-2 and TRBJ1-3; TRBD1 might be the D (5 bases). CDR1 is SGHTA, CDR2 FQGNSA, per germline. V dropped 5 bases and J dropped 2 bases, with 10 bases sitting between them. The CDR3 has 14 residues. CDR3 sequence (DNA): TGTGCCAGCAGCCCTGTGGGGCCTGGAAACACCATATATTTT. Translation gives CASSPVGPGNTIYF.